Below, one T cell receptor (beta chain) is given with its context. This entry is derived from a study of blood T cell repertoires in COVID-19. Study context: Specimens from acute and convalescent COVID-19 originated in the United States, Italy and Spain. Sample material is recorded as cDNA or gDNA derived from T cells, B-cell-depleted T cells, or PBMCs.

Methods used by the authors: How many nucleated cells were present was estimated from reference gene primer amplification. Generated by immunoSEQ multiplex PCR, the TCRdb table keeps only in-frame clones and is missing some. The V and J calls and clone size come from that table; D and trimming were worked out from the DNA. The table has about 220,000 clones, 65% to 85% seen once. V was shortened by 2 bases and J by 0 bases, with 8 bases between the two germline ends. This CDR3 has 14 amino acids. Germline CDR1 reads SGDLS; CDR2 reads YYNGEE. Sequenced: peripheral blood. The chain has TRBV9 and TRBJ1-1; no firm D call. This sequence originates from a woman aged 25 to 45 who had recovered from COVID-19. For the CDR3, the DNA is TGTGCCAGCAGCGTGAGGCTAATGAACACTGAAGCTTTCTTT. Protein: CASSVRLMNTEAFF.